This paragraph reports one TCR beta chain. Methods used by the authors: Scientists estimated how many nucleated cells there were by amplifying reference gene primers. This table comes from immunoSEQ multiplex PCR, and its TCRdb copy is limited to in-frame clones, with some not included. That table is the source of V, J and clone size, and D and trimming were worked out from the DNA. The data hold 150,000 to 200,000 clones, with 89% observed a single time. This specimen comes from a study of blood T cell repertoires in COVID-19. CDR3 length: 16 residues. V lost 3 bases, J lost 0 bases, and 9 bases lay in between. CDR1 SNHLY and CDR2 FYNNEI come from the germline V gene.

Sequencing used peripheral blood. The TCR sequence derives from a man aged 55-75 years with acute or convalescent COVID-19. The chain couples TRBV2 to TRBJ2-6; D gene uncertain. The CDR3 DNA reads as TGTGCCAGCAGTGATTGGTACGGCTCTGGGGCCAACGTCCTGACTTTC. This translates into CASSDWYGSGANVLTF.